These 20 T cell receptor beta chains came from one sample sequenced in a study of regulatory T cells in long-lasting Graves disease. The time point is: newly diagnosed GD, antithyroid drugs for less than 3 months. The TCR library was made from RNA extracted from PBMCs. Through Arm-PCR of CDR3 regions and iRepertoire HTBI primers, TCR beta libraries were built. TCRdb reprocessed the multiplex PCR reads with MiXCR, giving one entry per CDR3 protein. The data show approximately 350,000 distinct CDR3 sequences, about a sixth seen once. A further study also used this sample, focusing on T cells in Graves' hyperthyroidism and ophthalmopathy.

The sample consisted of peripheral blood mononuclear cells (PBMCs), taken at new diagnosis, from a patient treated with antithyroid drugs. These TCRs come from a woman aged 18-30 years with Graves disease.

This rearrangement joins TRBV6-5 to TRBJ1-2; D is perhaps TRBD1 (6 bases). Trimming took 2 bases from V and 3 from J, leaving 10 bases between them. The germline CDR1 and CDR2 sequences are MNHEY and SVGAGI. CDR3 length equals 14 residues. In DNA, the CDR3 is TGTGCCAGCAGTTACCAGGACAGTTACTATGGCTACACCTTC. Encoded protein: CASSYQDSYYGYTF.

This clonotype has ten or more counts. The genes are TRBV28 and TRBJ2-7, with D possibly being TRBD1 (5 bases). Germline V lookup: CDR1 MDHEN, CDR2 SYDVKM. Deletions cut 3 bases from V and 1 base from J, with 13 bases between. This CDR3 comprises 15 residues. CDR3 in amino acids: CASSLIGHESYEQYF. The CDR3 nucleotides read TGTGCCAGCAGTTTGATTGGACATGAATCCTACGAGCAGTACTTC.

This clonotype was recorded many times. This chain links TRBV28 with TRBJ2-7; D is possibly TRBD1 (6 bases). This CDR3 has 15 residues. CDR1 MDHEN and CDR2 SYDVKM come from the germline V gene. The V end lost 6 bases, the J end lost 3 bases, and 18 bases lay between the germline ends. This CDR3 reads CASSPPGHPNYEQYF. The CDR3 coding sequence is TGTGCCAGCAGCCCCCCGGGACACCCTAACTACGAGCAGTACTTC.

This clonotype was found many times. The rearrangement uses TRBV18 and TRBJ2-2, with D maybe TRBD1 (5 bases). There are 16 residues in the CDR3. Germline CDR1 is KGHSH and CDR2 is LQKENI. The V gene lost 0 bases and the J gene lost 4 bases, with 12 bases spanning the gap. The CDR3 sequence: CASSPPSTRATGELFF. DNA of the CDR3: TGTGCCAGCTCACCACCGAGTACCAGGGCCACCGGGGAGCTGTTTTTT.

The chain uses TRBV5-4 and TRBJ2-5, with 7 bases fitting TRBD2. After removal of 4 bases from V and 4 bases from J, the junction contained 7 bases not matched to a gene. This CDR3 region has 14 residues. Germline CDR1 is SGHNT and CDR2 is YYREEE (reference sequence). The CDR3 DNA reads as TGTGCCAGCAGCGCCCCGGGGGGTTCAGAGACCCAGTACTTC. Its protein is CASSAPGGSETQYF.

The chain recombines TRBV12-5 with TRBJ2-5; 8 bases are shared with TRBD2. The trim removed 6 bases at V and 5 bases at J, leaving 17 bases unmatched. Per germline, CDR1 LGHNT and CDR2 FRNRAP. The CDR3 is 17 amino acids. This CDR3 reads CASGSTPSGLGMETQYF. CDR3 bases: TGTGCTAGTGGCTCAACCCCTTCGGGACTAGGAATGGAGACCCAGTACTTC.

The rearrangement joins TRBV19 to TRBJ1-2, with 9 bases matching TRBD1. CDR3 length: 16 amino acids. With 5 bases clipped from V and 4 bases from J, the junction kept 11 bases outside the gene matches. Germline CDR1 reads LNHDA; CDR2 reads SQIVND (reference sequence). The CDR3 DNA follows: TGTGCCAGTAGTGCCGTAAGGACAGGGGAGGGCTATGGCTACACCTTC. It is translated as CASSAVRTGEGYGYTF.

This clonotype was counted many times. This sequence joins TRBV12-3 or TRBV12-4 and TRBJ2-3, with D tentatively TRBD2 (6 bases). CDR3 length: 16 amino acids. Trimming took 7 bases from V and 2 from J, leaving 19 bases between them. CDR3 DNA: TGTGCCAGCAAGTTTTCACTAGCCGGGGACACAGATACGCAGTATTTT. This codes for CASKFSLAGDTDTQYF.

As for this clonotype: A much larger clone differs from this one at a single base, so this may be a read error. The CDR3 here is CASRRGTGEPFF. For the CDR3, the DNA is TGTGCCTCCCGGCGGGGGACCGGGGAGCCGTTTTTT. The chain uses TRBV6-1 and TRBJ2-2, with 7 nucleotides matching TRBD2. The germline V gene has CDR1 MNHNS and CDR2 SASEGT. CDR3 length: 12 amino acids.

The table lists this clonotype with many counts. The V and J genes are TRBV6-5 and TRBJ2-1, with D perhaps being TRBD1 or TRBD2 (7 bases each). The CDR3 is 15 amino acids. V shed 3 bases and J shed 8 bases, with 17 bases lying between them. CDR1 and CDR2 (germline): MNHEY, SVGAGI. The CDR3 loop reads CASSYRQGGGDEQFF. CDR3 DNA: TGTGCCAGCAGTTATAGGCAGGGGGGAGGGGATGAGCAGTTCTTC.

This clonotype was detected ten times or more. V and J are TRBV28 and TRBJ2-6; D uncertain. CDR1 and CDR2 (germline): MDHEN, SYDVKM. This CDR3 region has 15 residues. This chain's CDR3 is CASSDTYSGANVLTF. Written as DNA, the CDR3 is TGTGCTTCAAGCGACACCTACTCTGGGGCCAACGTCCTGACTTTC.

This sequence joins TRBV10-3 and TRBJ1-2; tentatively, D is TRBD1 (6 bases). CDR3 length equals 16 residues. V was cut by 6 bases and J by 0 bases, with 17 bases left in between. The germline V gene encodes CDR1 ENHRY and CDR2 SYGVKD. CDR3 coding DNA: TGTGCCATCAGGAAGGGACAAATCAGCCCTAACTATGGCTACACCTTC. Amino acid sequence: CAIRKGQISPNYGYTF.

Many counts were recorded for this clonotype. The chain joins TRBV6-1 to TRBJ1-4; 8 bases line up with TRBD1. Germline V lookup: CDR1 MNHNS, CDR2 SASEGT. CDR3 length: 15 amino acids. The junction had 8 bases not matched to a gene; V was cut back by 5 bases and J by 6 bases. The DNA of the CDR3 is TGTGCCAGCAGTCGTGGACAGGGAGCTCATGAAAAACTGTTTTTT. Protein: CASSRGQGAHEKLFF.

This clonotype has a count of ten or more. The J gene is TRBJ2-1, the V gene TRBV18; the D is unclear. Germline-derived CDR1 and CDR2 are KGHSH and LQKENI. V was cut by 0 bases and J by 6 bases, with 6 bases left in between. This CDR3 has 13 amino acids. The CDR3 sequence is CASSPPVSNEQFF. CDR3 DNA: TGTGCCAGCTCACCACCGGTGAGCAATGAGCAGTTCTTC.

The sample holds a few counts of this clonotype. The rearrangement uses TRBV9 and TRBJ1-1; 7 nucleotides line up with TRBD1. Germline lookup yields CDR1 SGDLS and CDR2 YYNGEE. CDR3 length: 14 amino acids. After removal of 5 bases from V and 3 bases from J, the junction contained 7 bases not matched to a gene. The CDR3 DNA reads TGTGCCAGCAGTAAAAGACAGGGCGACACTGAAGCTTTCTTT. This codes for CASSKRQGDTEAFF.

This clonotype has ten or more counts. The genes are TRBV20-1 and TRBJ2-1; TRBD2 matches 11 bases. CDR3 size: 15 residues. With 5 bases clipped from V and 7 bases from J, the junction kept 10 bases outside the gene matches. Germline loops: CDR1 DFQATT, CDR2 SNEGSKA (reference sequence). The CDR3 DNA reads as TGCAGTGCTCGAAATAGCGGGGGGGCTATAAATGAGCAGTTCTTC. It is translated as CSARNSGGAINEQFF.

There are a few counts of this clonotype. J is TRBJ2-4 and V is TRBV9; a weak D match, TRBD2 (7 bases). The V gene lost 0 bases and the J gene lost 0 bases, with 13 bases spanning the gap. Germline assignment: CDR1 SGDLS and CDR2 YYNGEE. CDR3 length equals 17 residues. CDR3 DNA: TGTGCCAGCAGCGTAGGAGAGGGGGGGGTAGCCAAAAACATTCAGTACTTC. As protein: CASSVGEGGVAKNIQYF.

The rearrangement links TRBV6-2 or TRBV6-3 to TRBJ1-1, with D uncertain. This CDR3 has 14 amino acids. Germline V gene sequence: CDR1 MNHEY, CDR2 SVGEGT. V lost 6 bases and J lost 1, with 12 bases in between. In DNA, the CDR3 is TGTGCCAGCAGGGACGGAAGTACGAACACTGAAGCTTTCTTT. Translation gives CASRDGSTNTEAFF.

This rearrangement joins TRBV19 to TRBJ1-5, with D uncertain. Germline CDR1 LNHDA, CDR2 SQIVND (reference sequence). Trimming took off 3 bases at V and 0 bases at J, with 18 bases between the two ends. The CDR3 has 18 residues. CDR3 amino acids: CASSMTLRDGHSNQPQHF. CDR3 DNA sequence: TGTGCCAGTAGTATGACCTTGAGGGATGGCCATAGCAATCAGCCCCAGCATTTT.

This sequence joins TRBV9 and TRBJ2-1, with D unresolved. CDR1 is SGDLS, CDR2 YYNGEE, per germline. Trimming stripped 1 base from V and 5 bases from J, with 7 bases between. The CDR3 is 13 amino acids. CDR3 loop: CASSVKVDNEQFF. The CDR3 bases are TGTGCCAGCAGCGTAAAAGTGGACAATGAGCAGTTCTTC.